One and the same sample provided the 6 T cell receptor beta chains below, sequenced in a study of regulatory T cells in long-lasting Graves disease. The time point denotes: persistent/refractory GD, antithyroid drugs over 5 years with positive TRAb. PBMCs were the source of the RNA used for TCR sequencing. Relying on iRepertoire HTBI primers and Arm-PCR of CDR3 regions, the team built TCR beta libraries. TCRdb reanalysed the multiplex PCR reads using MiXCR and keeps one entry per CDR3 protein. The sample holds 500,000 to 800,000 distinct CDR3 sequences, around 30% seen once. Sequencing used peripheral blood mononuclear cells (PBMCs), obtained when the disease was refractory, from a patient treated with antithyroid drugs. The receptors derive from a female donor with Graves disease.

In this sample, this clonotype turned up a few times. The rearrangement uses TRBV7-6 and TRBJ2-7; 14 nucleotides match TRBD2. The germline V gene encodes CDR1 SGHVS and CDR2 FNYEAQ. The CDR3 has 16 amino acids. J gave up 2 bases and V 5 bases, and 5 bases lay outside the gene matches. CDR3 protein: CASSTRLAGGPYEQYF. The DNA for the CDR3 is TGTGCCAGCAGCACCAGACTAGCGGGAGGGCCCTACGAGCAGTACTTC.

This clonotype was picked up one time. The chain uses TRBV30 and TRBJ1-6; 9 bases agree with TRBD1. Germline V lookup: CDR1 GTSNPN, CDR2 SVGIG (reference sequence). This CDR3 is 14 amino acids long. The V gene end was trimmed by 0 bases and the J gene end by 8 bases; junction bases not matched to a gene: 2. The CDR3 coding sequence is TGTGCCTGGAGTGTCGGACAGGGGTATTCACCCCTCCACTTT. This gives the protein CAWSVGQGYSPLHF.

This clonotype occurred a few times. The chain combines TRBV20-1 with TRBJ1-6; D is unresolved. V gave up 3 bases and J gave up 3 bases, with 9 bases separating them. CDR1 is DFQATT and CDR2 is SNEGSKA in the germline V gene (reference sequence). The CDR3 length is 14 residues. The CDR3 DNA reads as TGCAGTGCTAGGATGTCGGACTATAATTCACCCCTCCACTTT. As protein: CSARMSDYNSPLHF.

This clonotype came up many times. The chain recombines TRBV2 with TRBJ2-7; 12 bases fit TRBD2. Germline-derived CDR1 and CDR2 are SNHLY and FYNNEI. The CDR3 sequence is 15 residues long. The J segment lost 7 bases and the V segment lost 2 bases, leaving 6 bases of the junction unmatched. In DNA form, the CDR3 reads TGTGCCAGCAGTGAAAAGGCTAGCGGGAGGGATGAGCAGTACTTC. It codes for CASSEKASGRDEQYF.

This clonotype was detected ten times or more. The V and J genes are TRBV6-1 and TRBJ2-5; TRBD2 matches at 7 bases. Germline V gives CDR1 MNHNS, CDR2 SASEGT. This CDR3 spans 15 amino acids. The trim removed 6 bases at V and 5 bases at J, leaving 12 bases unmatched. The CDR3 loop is CASSHKTSSWETQYF. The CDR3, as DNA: TGTGCCAGCAGCCACAAGACTAGCTCTTGGGAGACCCAGTACTTC.

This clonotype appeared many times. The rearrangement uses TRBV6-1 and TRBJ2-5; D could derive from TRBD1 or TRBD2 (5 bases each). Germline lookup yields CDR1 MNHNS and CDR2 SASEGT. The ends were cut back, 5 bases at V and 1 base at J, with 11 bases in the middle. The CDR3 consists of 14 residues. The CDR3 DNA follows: TGTGCCAGCAGTCACCGGGACCTCCAAGAGACCCAGTACTTC. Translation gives CASSHRDLQETQYF.